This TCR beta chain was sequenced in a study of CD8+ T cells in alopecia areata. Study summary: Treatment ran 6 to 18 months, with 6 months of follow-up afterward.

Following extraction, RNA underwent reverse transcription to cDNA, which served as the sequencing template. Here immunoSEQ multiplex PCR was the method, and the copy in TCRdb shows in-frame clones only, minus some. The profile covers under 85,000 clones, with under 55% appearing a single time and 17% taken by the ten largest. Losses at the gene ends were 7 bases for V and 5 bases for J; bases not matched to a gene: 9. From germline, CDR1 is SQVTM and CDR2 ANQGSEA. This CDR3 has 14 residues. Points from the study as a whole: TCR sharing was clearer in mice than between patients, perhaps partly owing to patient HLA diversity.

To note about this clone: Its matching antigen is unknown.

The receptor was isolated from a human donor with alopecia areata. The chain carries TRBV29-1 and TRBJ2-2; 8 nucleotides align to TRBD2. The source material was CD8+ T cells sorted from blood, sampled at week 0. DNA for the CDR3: TGCAGCGCCGAAGGACTAGCAGATACCGGGGAGCTGTTTTTT. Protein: CSAEGLADTGELFF.